This T cell receptor beta chain was recovered during a study of shared clonotypes between healthy human individuals. Study-wide points: The rarefaction results pointed to incomplete sorted-subset sequencing despite large depth.

Several immunoSEQ 96-well plates shared each subset's DNA, each plate a replicate. The data were produced by immunoSEQ multiplex PCR, yet TCRdb's version contains in-frame clones alone and is incomplete. Of about 1 million clones listed, approximately 80% are singletons. Note on this clone: Antigen unknown. Other DNA sequences of this sample code for an identical CDR3.

This CDR3 is 16 amino acids long. Germline-derived CDR1 and CDR2 are SGHRS and YFSETQ. J gave up 0 bases and V 2 bases, and 5 bases lay outside the gene matches. This TCR derives from a man between 18 and 29 years old in good health. Some clones in this sample may be carry-over from other donors' samples. The gene calls are TRBV5-1 and TRBJ1-3; 7 bases map to TRBD1. The sequenced sample consisted of memory CD4+ T cells from PBMCs. The sample's subset: CD45RA-negative fraction. CDR3 region: CASSFTQGSSGNTIYF. The CDR3 nucleotides read TGCGCCAGCAGCTTTACACAGGGGTCCTCTGGAAACACCATATATTTT.